This TCR beta chain was documented in a study of T cell changes during pregnancy in multiple sclerosis. Clones were sequenced by immunoSEQ multiplex PCR, and TCRdb holds only the in-frame ones, with some missing. The sample has about 50,000 clones, about 94% seen once. The CDR3 has 14 amino acids. The V gene lost 3 bases and the J gene lost 2 bases, with 12 bases spanning the gap. Germline lookup yields CDR1 SGHNT and CDR2 YYREEE (reference sequence). The receptor was isolated from a female donor with multiple sclerosis, enrolled in a pregnancy study. The chain employs TRBV5-4 and TRBJ2-7, with a possible D match to TRBD1 (6 bases). The input for sequencing was CD8+ T cells from peripheral blood mononuclear cells, taken in the first trimester of pregnancy. As DNA, the CDR3 is TGTGCCAGCAGCTGGGACATTGGCACCTACGAGCAGTACTTC. Translated, it gives CASSWDIGTYEQYF.